The rows below give T cell receptor beta chains drawn from one sample of a study of T-cell memory formation after mild COVID-19. TCRdb reanalysed the 5' RACE reads using MiXCR and keeps one entry per CDR3 protein. The data hold just over 150,000 distinct CDR3 sequences, with roughly 31% observed a single time. The specimen sequenced was PBMCs or a T cell subset sorted from them (not recorded which). The receptors were sampled from an adult woman who had mild COVID-19 (a few samples of this study predate the infection). Cell type and time point are not known. CDR3s leave out the opening cysteine and the closing phenylalanine or tryptophan. Expanded clones are given a class, and other clones once, few, many or no size at all.

size	V	length	CDR3
few	TRBV15	12	ATTPGGGRETQY
few	TRBV5-1	14	ASSLEALTGNQPQH
.	TRBV7-2	14	ASSPRPLLAKNIQY
.	TRBV5-1	13	ASSLEPSVPDTQY
.	TRBV7-9	13	ASSLGQVANEKLF
.	TRBV5-1	14	ASSPLAGGNQETQY
.	TRBV30	9	AWSVNYGYT
.	TRBV20-1	13	SARDGLTGAATQY
few	TRBV29-1	13	SVVIREGPYNEQF
few	TRBV28	12	ASTRDSRQETQY
few	TRBV28	13	ASSSRGGVTTEAF
.	TRBV29-1	12	SAVTGELEYGYT
.	TRBV6-5	14	ASSYSGIHTPNEQY
.	TRBV7-7	11	ASSPALNEKLF
.	TRBV6-5	12	ASSPGQGIYEQY
.	TRBV9	13	ASSARTSGRAEQF
.	TRBV20-1	12	SAYLAGETYEQY
few	TRBV7-9	11	ASSHRDPVKTF
.	TRBV5-1	12	ASSLQGRGTEAF
few	TRBV4-1	13	ASSQVSTGGSPLH
.	TRBV7-9	11	ASSLEEGYGYT
few	TRBV2	15	ASSELMATWGRNEQF
.	TRBV9	13	ASSLREGLGETQY